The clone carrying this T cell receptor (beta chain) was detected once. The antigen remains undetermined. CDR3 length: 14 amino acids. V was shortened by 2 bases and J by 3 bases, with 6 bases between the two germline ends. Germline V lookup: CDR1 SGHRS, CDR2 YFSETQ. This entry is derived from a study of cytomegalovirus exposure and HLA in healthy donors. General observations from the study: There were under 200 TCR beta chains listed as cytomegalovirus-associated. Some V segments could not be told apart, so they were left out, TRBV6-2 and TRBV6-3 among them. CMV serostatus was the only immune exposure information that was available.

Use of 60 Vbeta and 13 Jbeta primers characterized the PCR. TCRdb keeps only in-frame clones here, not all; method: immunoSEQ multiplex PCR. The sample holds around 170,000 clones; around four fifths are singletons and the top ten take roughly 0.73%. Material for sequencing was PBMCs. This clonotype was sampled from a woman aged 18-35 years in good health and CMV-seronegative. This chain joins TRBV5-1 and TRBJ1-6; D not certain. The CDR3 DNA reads TGCGCCAGCAGCTTCGGGGTCTATAATTCACCCCTCCACTTT. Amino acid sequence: CASSFGVYNSPLHF.